The 8 T cell receptor beta chains below come from one sample, sequenced in a study of cytomegalovirus exposure and HLA in healthy donors. PCR used 60 Vbeta primers and 13 Jbeta primers. Libraries were prepared by immunoSEQ multiplex PCR; TCRdb keeps only in-frame clonotypes and omits some of them. Counted here are 150,000 to 200,000 clones, 81% occurring once; the ten biggest clones make up around 2%. The source material was PBMCs. The receptors shown here come from a man aged 18 to 30 in good health and CMV-seronegative.

This chain's CDR3 is CASSQGAPGHPAKNIQYF. For the CDR3, the DNA is TGTGCCAGCAGCCAAGGGGCGCCGGGACACCCTGCCAAAAACATTCAGTACTTC. The gene calls are TRBV14 and TRBJ2-4; possible D gene TRBD1, 6 bases. V lost 1 base and J 1 base, leaving 17 bases between the germline ends. The germline gives CDR1 SGHDN, CDR2 FVKESK. The CDR3 sequence is 18 residues long.

Points on this clone: The sample holds other DNA sequences that translate to the same CDR3. The V call is TRBV5-1, the J call TRBJ2-1; TRBD1 agrees at 8 bases. With V trimmed by 4 bases and J by 0 bases, 3 bases remained unmatched. The CDR3 sequence is 15 residues long. CDR1 is SGHRS and CDR2 is YFSETQ in the germline V gene. CDR3 bases: TGCGCCAGCAGCCAAGGACAGGGCTCCTACAATGAGCAGTTCTTC. The encoded protein is CASSQGQGSYNEQFF.

This chain links TRBV6-6 with TRBJ2-3; TRBD1 might be the D (5 bases). The CDR3 is made up of 14 amino acids. Trimming removed 5 bases from V and 4 bases from J, with 13 bases in between. Germline CDR1 and CDR2: MNHNY and SVGAGI (reference sequence). The CDR3 sequence is CASSTEQGPDTQYF. The CDR3 region has the DNA TGTGCCAGCAGTACCGAGCAGGGTCCAGATACGCAGTATTTT.

There are a few counts of this clone. V is TRBV7-2 and J is TRBJ1-3, with D possibly matching TRBD1 (6 bases). Between the trimmed V and J ends, which lost 5 bases and 2 bases, there was a span of 16 bases. Germline values: CDR1 SGHTA, CDR2 FQGNSA. This CDR3 is 16 amino acids long. In DNA form, the CDR3 reads TGTGCCAGCAGCCCGAGTGTGGGGGCCCCTGGAAACACCATATATTTT. Translated: CASSPSVGAPGNTIYF.

This clone appeared a few times. This chain links TRBV10-2 with TRBJ1-5; D not certain. Germline CDR1 WSHSY, CDR2 SAAADI. V lost 6 bases and J lost 0, with 12 bases in between. This CDR3 has 15 residues. CDR3 DNA sequence: TGCGCCAGCAGATTTCACGGAGATAGCAATCAGCCCCAGCATTTT. This gives the protein CASRFHGDSNQPQHF.

This clone occurred once. The rearrangement joins TRBV5-5 to TRBJ1-3; perhaps TRBD1 as D (5 bases). The CDR3 runs to 15 residues. CDR1 and CDR2 from the germline V gene are SGHKS and YYEKEE (reference sequence). V lost 4 bases to trimming and J lost 0 bases, with 11 bases between them. CDR3: CASSGAISSGNTIYF. For the CDR3, the DNA is TGTGCCAGCAGCGGGGCCATTAGCTCTGGAAACACCATATATTTT.

V is TRBV7-8 and J is TRBJ2-5; possibly TRBD2 for D (6 bases). The J call may be faulty, since TRBJ2-7 better matches the DNA end. CDR3 size: 15 residues. Germline values: CDR1 SGHVS, CDR2 FQNEAQ. The CDR3 nucleotides are TGTGCCAGCAGACGTCTCGAGCTGGAGGGGTACGAGCAGTACTTC. It specifies CASRRLELEGYEQYF.

The CDR3 nucleotides are TGTGCCAGCAGCCGTTACGGGACTTCCAATTGGGAGGGTAACACTGAAGCTTTCTTT. The encoded protein is CASSRYGTSNWEGNTEAFF. The chain joins TRBV5-5 to TRBJ1-1, with TRBD1 as a possible D gene (5 bases). The CDR3 extends over 19 amino acids. The V and J ends lost 4 bases and 2 bases respectively, with 27 bases between them. Germline lookup yields CDR1 SGHKS and CDR2 YYEKEE (reference sequence).